This T cell receptor beta chain was captured in a study of OX40 agonist ivuxolimab in advanced cancers. Study summary: Partial responses were observed in three patients, of whom one had hepatocellular carcinoma and two had cutaneous melanoma.

The junction had 9 bases not matched to a gene; V was cut back by 4 bases and J by 3 bases. The CDR3 is made up of 16 amino acids. CDR1 and CDR2 from the germline V gene are MNHNY and SVGAGI (reference sequence). Sequencing used immunoSEQ multiplex PCR; TCRdb keeps in-frame clones, though not all of them. The sample records almost 20,000 clones, 86% being singletons. A remark on this clone: Its antigen is as yet unknown.

Sampling of blood occurred at baseline, cycle 4 day 1, and cycle 7 day 1. Findings and caveats of the study: Among patients with partial responses at 0.1-3.0 mg/kg, clonal expansion was among the lowest.

The sequence came from an adult with an advanced solid tumor such as melanoma, head and neck, liver or kidney cancer. This chain uses TRBV6-6 with TRBJ2-1; 7 nucleotides align to TRBD1. Sequencing was performed on CD4+ or CD8+ T cells sorted from blood, taken in a trial of the OX40 agonist ivuxolimab. CDR3 protein: CASSSPGQIVYNEQFF. CDR3 DNA: TGTGCCAGCAGTTCTCCGGGACAGATAGTCTACAATGAGCAGTTCTTC.